This TCR beta chain was documented in a study of blood T cell repertoires in COVID-19. Study context: Italy, Spain and the United States were the sources of the convalescent and acute COVID-19 samples. Sources were T cells, B-cell-depleted T cells, or PBMCs; the material itself was cDNA or gDNA.

Original analysis: Amplification of reference gene primers was used by the study to estimate nucleated cell counts. TCRdb's copy holds only in-frame clones and misses some; the assay was immunoSEQ multiplex PCR. For V, J and clone size, that table is used; D and trimming come from the DNA. Of fewer than 200,000 clones in the sample, about 80% were seen once. CDR3 length: 15 residues. V was trimmed by 2 bases and J by 7 bases, leaving 15 bases between them. Germline loops: CDR1 KGHSH, CDR2 LQKENI. This clone was seen a handful of times. This chain uses TRBV18 with TRBJ1-5; D gene unclear. Sequencing was carried out using peripheral blood. The sequence derives from a woman of 80 years or more with acute or convalescent COVID-19. The CDR3 region is CASSPSSDTEQPQHF. The DNA for the CDR3 is TGTGCCAGCTCACCATCTTCCGACACCGAGCAGCCCCAGCATTTT.